Below are 27 T cell receptor beta chains sequenced from a single sample in a study of blood T cells in healthy people across ages. The authors ran a second PCR of 7 to 11 cycles using a sample-barcoded 5' primer and a J-beta primer mix. TCRdb redid the calling of the 5' RACE reads with MiXCR, one entry per CDR3 protein. This sample carries around 1.5 million distinct CDR3 sequences, roughly 32% of them seen once, and the ten largest clones take about 11%. What was sequenced was blood. These receptors were taken from a woman aged 25 to 39 in good health.

This chain uses TRBV20-1 with TRBJ2-3; 8 bases fit TRBD1. Germline V gene lookup returns CDR1 DFQATT and CDR2 SNEGSKA (reference sequence). Trimming took 6 bases from V and 1 from J; bases not matched to a gene: 6. CDR3 length: 14 residues. CDR3 DNA sequence: TGCAGTGCCCTGGACAGGGAAGGCACAGATACGCAGTATTTT. It codes for CSALDREGTDTQYF.

V usage is TRBV7-9 and J usage is TRBJ2-3; the match to TRBD1 covers 7 bases. V shed 6 bases, J shed 4 bases, and the junction held 10 bases outside the gene matches. Germline-derived CDR1 and CDR2 are SEHNR and FQNEAQ (reference sequence). The CDR3 runs to 15 residues. In nucleotides, the CDR3 is TGTGCCAGCAGACGACAGGGAGAAAAGGCAGATACGCAGTATTTT. It codes for CASRRQGEKADTQYF.

The chain has TRBV20-1 and TRBJ2-5; 9 nucleotides align to TRBD2. This CDR3 comprises 17 residues. CDR1 and CDR2 from the germline V gene are DFQATT and SNEGSKA (reference sequence). V trimming: 0 bases; J trimming: 2 bases; junction bases outside the gene matches: 10. CDR3 DNA: TGCAGTGCTAGAGATTTCGGGCCTAGCGGGATACAAGAGACCCAGTACTTC. It is translated as CSARDFGPSGIQETQYF.

At least ten counts were recorded for this clonotype. CDR3 sequence reads: CASSSLATASTDTQYF. The CDR3 coding sequence is TGTGCCAGCAGTTCCTTAGCGACGGCTAGCACAGATACGCAGTATTTT. The chain uses TRBV12-3 or TRBV12-4 and TRBJ2-3, with D maybe TRBD2 (5 bases). Deletions cut 4 bases from V and 0 bases from J, with 14 bases between. The CDR3 contains 16 residues.

The J gene is TRBJ1-4, the V gene TRBV10-3, with no clear D. The germline CDR1 and CDR2 sequences are ENHRY and SYGVKD. V lost 2 bases and J 6 bases, leaving 16 bases between the germline ends. This CDR3 region has 16 residues. The CDR3 sequence: CAISEIGGKNHEKLFF. For the CDR3, the DNA is TGTGCCATCAGTGAGATTGGCGGAAAGAACCATGAAAAACTGTTTTTT.

On this clonotype: At one boundary the junction diverges from the germline segment, which might be a read error. The chain uses TRBV6-5 and TRBJ2-5, with 9 bases matching TRBD2. The CDR3 spans 17 residues. Germline lookup yields CDR1 MNHEY and CDR2 SVGAGI. The CDR3 nucleotides are TGTGCCAGCAGTTACTCGTATACGGCTAGCGGGAAAGAGACCCACTACTTC. Its translation: CASSYSYTASGKETHYF.

This clonotype was detected only a few times. V usage is TRBV9 and J usage is TRBJ1-6, with TRBD1 matching over 7 bases. Germline V gives CDR1 SGDLS, CDR2 YYNGEE. With V trimmed by 3 bases and J by 14 bases, 17 bases remained unmatched. This CDR3 region has 16 residues. CDR3 loop: CASSDHGTAVAAALHF. The DNA of the CDR3 is TGTGCCAGCAGCGACCACGGGACAGCGGTAGCAGCCGCCCTCCACTTT.

The V gene is TRBV12-3 or TRBV12-4, the J gene TRBJ1-1; D possibly corresponds to TRBD1 (6 bases). This CDR3 region has 15 residues. V shed 4 bases and J shed 5 bases, with 17 bases lying between them. The CDR3 loop reads CASSSAGAPGTEAFF. CDR3 in DNA: TGTGCCAGCAGTTCCGCGGGGGCCCCGGGAACTGAAGCTTTCTTT.

The chain employs TRBV29-1 and TRBJ2-5, with unresolved D. The length of the CDR3 is 11 residues. CDR1 and CDR2 from the germline V gene are SQVTM and ANQGSEA. V was pared by 1 base and J by 5 bases, with 5 bases between. In DNA, the CDR3 is TGCAGCGTTGAAGGAACCGAGACCCAGTACTTC. The encoded protein is CSVEGTETQYF.

The rearrangement links TRBV24-1 to TRBJ1-2, with 9 nucleotides matching TRBD1. V was clipped by 4 bases and J by 6 bases; unmatched bases: 2. Germline loops: CDR1 KGHDR, CDR2 SFDVKD. CDR3 size: 13 residues. The CDR3 DNA is TGTGCCACCAGTGAGAGGACAGGGGATGGCTACACCTTC. Residues: CATSERTGDGYTF.

There are a few counts of this clonotype. The chain joins TRBV5-1 to TRBJ2-3; TRBD2 agrees at 11 bases. V was pared by 4 bases and J by 4 bases, with 5 bases of the junction left unmatched. The CDR3 totals 15 residues. The germline V gene encodes CDR1 SGHRS and CDR2 YFSETQ. CDR3 sequence: CASSPPSGRSDTQYF. CDR3 coding DNA: TGCGCCAGCAGCCCTCCTAGCGGGAGGTCAGATACGCAGTATTTT.

Ten or more counts support this clonotype. V and J are TRBV27 and TRBJ2-7; D gene uncertain. The CDR3 covers 13 residues. The germline V and J ends were trimmed by 6 bases and 0 bases, with 9 bases remaining between them. The germline V gene has CDR1 MNHEY and CDR2 SMNVEV (reference sequence). The CDR3 coding sequence is TGTGCCAGCAGATATGTGAGCTCCTACGAGCAGTACTTC. Translated, it gives CASRYVSSYEQYF.

This clonotype was found a few times. The chain carries TRBV6-6 and TRBJ1-2; D is unclear. V lost 0 bases and J 2 bases, leaving 7 bases between the germline ends. Germline V lookup: CDR1 MNHNY, CDR2 SVGAGI (reference sequence). The CDR3 contains 14 residues. The CDR3 nucleotides read TGTGCCAGCAGTTACTCGGGTCCAAACTATGGCTACACCTTC. Translated, it gives CASSYSGPNYGYTF.

In this sample, this clonotype turned up a few times. The chain employs TRBV20-1 and TRBJ2-7, with 9 bases matching TRBD1. V was clipped by 4 bases and J by 3 bases; unmatched bases: 10. CDR1 is DFQATT and CDR2 is SNEGSKA in the germline V gene (reference sequence). This CDR3 is built from 15 residues. The CDR3 reads CSATLPGQGVYEQYF. CDR3 sequence (DNA): TGCAGTGCTACCTTACCGGGACAGGGAGTCTACGAGCAGTACTTC.

The V call is TRBV6-2 or TRBV6-3, the J call TRBJ1-5; the D is unclear. V lost 2 bases and J lost 2, with 10 bases in between. The V gene's germline CDR1 is MNHEY and CDR2 SVGEGT. The CDR3 contains 15 residues. As DNA, the CDR3 is TGTGCCAGCAGTTACAGTGTTTCGCGCAATCAGCCCCAGCATTTT. Amino acids: CASSYSVSRNQPQHF.

The V and J genes are TRBV30 and TRBJ2-1; D possibly matches TRBD1 or TRBD2 (9 bases each). The CDR3 totals 16 residues. CDR1 is GTSNPN and CDR2 is SVGIG in the germline V gene (reference sequence). Between the trimmed V and J ends, which lost 8 bases and 3 bases, there was a span of 23 bases. CDR3 sequence reads: CAQGQGSGRSYNEQFF. CDR3 DNA: TGTGCCCAAGGACAGGGGAGCGGGAGGAGCTACAATGAGCAGTTCTTC.

This clonotype was seen ten or more times. This chain uses TRBV18 with TRBJ2-5; D possibly uses TRBD1 or TRBD2 (5 bases each). Germline CDR1 reads KGHSH; CDR2 reads LQKENI. Trimming removed 0 bases at V and 5 bases at J, with 10 bases between. The CDR3 runs 14 residues. The CDR3 sequence is CASSPPGARETQYF. The DNA for the CDR3 is TGTGCCAGCTCACCACCCGGGGCCAGGGAGACCCAGTACTTC.

This chain uses TRBV4-2 with TRBJ1-1, with D unclear. Germline V gene data show CDR1 as LGHNA and CDR2 as YNFKEQ. The CDR3 loop spans 18 amino acids. The germline V and J ends were trimmed by 0 bases and 0 bases, with 17 bases remaining between them. This CDR3 reads CASSQDRQWGNMNTEAFF. DNA of the CDR3: TGTGCCAGCAGCCAAGATAGGCAATGGGGAAACATGAACACTGAAGCTTTCTTT.

In this sample, this clonotype turned up a few times. The chain has TRBV20-1 and TRBJ2-1; perhaps D is TRBD1 or TRBD2 (5 bases each). From germline, CDR1 is DFQATT and CDR2 SNEGSKA (reference sequence). V gave up 4 bases and J gave up 1 base, with 26 bases separating them. The CDR3 covers 19 residues. This chain's CDR3 is CSAITQRINQGGSYNEQFF. CDR3 sequence (DNA): TGCAGTGCTATAACACAGCGGATAAATCAGGGCGGATCCTACAATGAGCAGTTCTTC.

This clonotype was seen more than once but under ten times. This chain connects TRBV6-1 to TRBJ1-2; tentatively, D is TRBD1 (5 bases). Germline V gene lookup returns CDR1 MNHNS and CDR2 SASEGT. The CDR3 sequence is 13 residues long. Trimming removed 6 bases at V and 2 bases at J, with 10 bases between. This CDR3 is CASRLQDNYGYTF. CDR3 sequence (DNA): TGTGCCAGCAGACTACAGGACAACTATGGCTACACCTTC.

This clonotype appeared a few times. The chain links TRBV9 to TRBJ2-3, with 9 nucleotides matching TRBD2. Germline lookup yields CDR1 SGDLS and CDR2 YYNGEE. V was pared by 2 bases and J by 4 bases, with 5 bases of the junction left unmatched. This CDR3 is 15 amino acids long. For the CDR3, the DNA is TGTGCCAGCAGCGTCTCTAGCGGGGACGCAGATACGCAGTATTTT. As protein: CASSVSSGDADTQYF.

The sample holds many counts of this clonotype. V usage is TRBV13 and J usage is TRBJ2-1; the D is unclear. V was pared by 1 base and J by 7 bases, with 5 bases between. Germline V CDR1 and CDR2: PRHDT, FYEKMQ (reference sequence). This CDR3 is built from 12 residues. The CDR3 DNA is TGTGCCAGCAGCTTAGATTCAAATGAGCAGTTCTTC. Translating it yields CASSLDSNEQFF.

In the case of this clonotype: One end of the junction varies from germline; a read error may be responsible. The rearrangement links TRBV3-1 to TRBJ2-1, with TRBD2 matching over 8 bases. Germline CDR1 and CDR2: LGHDT and YNNKEL (reference sequence). This CDR3 is 16 amino acids long. CDR3 residues: CTSSRNLAGTYNEQFF. CDR3 bases: TGTACCAGCAGCCGGAACCTAGCGGGTACTTACAATGAGCAGTTCTTC.

The chain uses TRBV7-9 and TRBJ2-2; 7 bases align to TRBD2. Trimming at V came to 3 bases and at J to 4 bases, leaving 5 bases not matched to a gene. Germline CDR1 reads SEHNR; CDR2 reads FQNEAQ (reference sequence). The CDR3 runs 15 residues. The CDR3 loop is CASSLWGGSTGELFF. DNA for the CDR3: TGTGCCAGCAGCTTGTGGGGCGGGAGCACCGGGGAGCTGTTTTTT. Full variable domain (remainder filled in from reference TRBV7-9 and TRBJ2-2): DTGVSQNPRHKITKRGQNVTFRCDPISEHNRLYWYRQTLGQGPEFLTYFQNEAQLEKSRLLSDRFSAERPKGSFSTLEIQRTEQGDSAMYLCASSLWGGSTGELFFGEGSRLTVL.

This clonotype was counted a few times. The J gene is TRBJ2-7, the V gene TRBV10-3; 7 bases are a match to TRBD1. There are 16 residues in the CDR3. After removal of 2 bases from V and 4 bases from J, the junction contained 11 bases not matched to a gene. CDR1 and CDR2 from the germline V gene are ENHRY and SYGVKD. As DNA, the CDR3 is TGTGCCATCAGTGAGGGGACAGAAGCCGGTAAATACGAGCAGTACTTC. Translation gives CAISEGTEAGKYEQYF.

This clonotype was seen at least ten times. The chain joins TRBV7-9 to TRBJ2-5; 9 bases line up with TRBD1. Germline V gene data show CDR1 as SEHNR and CDR2 as FQNEAQ (reference sequence). V was pared by 6 bases and J by 7 bases, with 21 bases of the junction left unmatched. The CDR3 runs to 18 residues. CDR3 nucleotide sequence: TGTGCCAGCAGACCCGATTTTGGGGGACAGGGCCCTGAGATGACCCAGTACTTC. Its protein product is CASRPDFGGQGPEMTQYF.

This clonotype was counted between two and nine times. The chain recombines TRBV20-1 with TRBJ1-2, with D unresolved. CDR1 and CDR2 (germline): DFQATT, SNEGSKA (reference sequence). Trimming took 3 bases from V and 6 from J, leaving 11 bases between them. This CDR3 is built from 12 residues. The CDR3 DNA is TGCAGTGCTAGGCCCAGACCCGATGGCTACACCTTC. This codes for CSARPRPDGYTF.